The next 21 T cell receptor beta chains were all read from a single sample in a study of blood T cell repertoires in COVID-19. Generated by immunoSEQ multiplex PCR, the TCRdb table keeps only in-frame clones and is missing some. The table shows 90,000 to 140,000 clones, with approximately 83% occurring only once. Source material: peripheral blood. Every receptor here comes from a man aged 45-65 years with acute or convalescent COVID-19.

The chain recombines TRBV20-1 with TRBJ2-1; tentative D call: TRBD2 (6 bases). The ends were cut back, 3 bases at V and 1 base at J, with 13 bases in the middle. The CDR3 has 15 amino acids. Per germline, CDR1 DFQATT and CDR2 SNEGSKA (reference sequence). The CDR3 is CSASYRGRSYNEQFF. The CDR3 nucleotides are TGCAGTGCTAGTTATCGGGGGAGGTCCTACAATGAGCAGTTCTTC.

The chain employs TRBV3-1 (or the pseudogene TRBV3-2) and TRBJ2-5, with D possibly TRBD1 on 6 matching bases. V lost 1 base and J lost 7, with 10 bases in between. Per the germline V gene, CDR1 is LGHDT and CDR2 is YNNKEL (reference sequence). CDR3 length: 13 amino acids. Written as DNA, the CDR3 is TGTGCCAGCAGCCAAGTGATAGGGGGGACCCAGTACTTC. Protein product: CASSQVIGGTQYF.

The V call is TRBV5-1, the J call TRBJ2-3, with 7 nucleotides matching TRBD1. Trimming at V came to 4 bases and at J to 5 bases, leaving 10 bases not matched to a gene. This CDR3 is built from 15 residues. Germline V gives CDR1 SGHRS, CDR2 YFSETQ. The CDR3 DNA reads as TGCGCCAGCAGCGTCGGGACAGCCTATGGAGATACGCAGTATTTT. It codes for CASSVGTAYGDTQYF.

The J gene is TRBJ1-5, the V gene TRBV28, with D maybe TRBD1 (6 bases). The V end was cut by 3 bases, the J end by 6 bases, with 12 bases between. Germline V gene data show CDR1 as MDHEN and CDR2 as SYDVKM. The CDR3 consists of 14 residues. The CDR3 is CASSLRQGTQPQHF. CDR3 nucleotide sequence: TGTGCCAGCAGTTTGAGGCAGGGGACTCAGCCCCAGCATTTT. Supplemented by reference TRBV28 and TRBJ1-5, the full variable domain reads DVKVTQSSRYLVKRTGEKVFLECVQDMDHENMFWYRQDPGLGLRLIYFSYDVKMKEKGDIPEGYSVSREKKERFSLILESASTNQTSMYLCASSLRQGTQPQHFGDGTRLSIL.

The chain carries TRBV5-1 and TRBJ2-1; 8 positions agree with TRBD2. Germline CDR1 SGHRS, CDR2 YFSETQ. The J segment lost 6 bases and the V segment lost 4 bases, leaving 15 bases of the junction unmatched. This CDR3 has 17 residues. The DNA of the CDR3 is TGCGCCAGCAGCAGTATCTCATTAGCGGGGAGGGTCAATGAGCAGTTCTTC. Encoded protein: CASSSISLAGRVNEQFF.

This clone was counted once. The chain joins TRBV5-4 to TRBJ2-1, with 11 bases aligning to TRBD2. J lost 0 bases, V lost 4 bases, and 3 bases had no gene match. The germline V gene encodes CDR1 SGHNT and CDR2 YYREEE (reference sequence). The CDR3 loop spans 16 amino acids. The CDR3: CASSMGTSGSYNEQFF. CDR3 bases: TGTGCCAGCAGCATGGGGACTAGCGGCTCCTACAATGAGCAGTTCTTC.

V gene TRBV6-5 combines with J gene TRBJ2-5, with D possibly matching TRBD1 (6 bases). Trimming pared 6 bases from V and 10 bases from J, leaving 24 bases between. CDR1 is MNHEY, CDR2 SVGAGI, per germline. This CDR3 region has 15 residues. The CDR3 sequence is CASSRGSHREGDQYF. In DNA, the CDR3 is TGTGCCAGCAGCCGCGGATCTCACAGGGAAGGGGACCAGTACTTC.

V is TRBV13 and J is TRBJ2-7, with a weak D call TRBD1 (6 bases). Germline loops: CDR1 PRHDT, CDR2 FYEKMQ (reference sequence). This CDR3 is 16 amino acids long. Trimming stripped 3 bases from V and 4 bases from J, with 19 bases between. The CDR3 bases are TGTGCCAGCAGCTTTGGGGGTCTGGGGGCGAGATACGAGCAGTACTTC. It translates to CASSFGGLGARYEQYF.

This clone is a singleton in its sample. This sequence joins TRBV5-4 and TRBJ1-6, with 7 bases identical to TRBD1. The germline gives CDR1 SGHNT, CDR2 YYREEE (reference sequence). This CDR3 has 15 residues. V lost 2 bases, J lost 6 bases, and 5 bases stayed unmatched. DNA of the CDR3: TGTGCCAGCAGCTTTAACAGGGGATTTAATTCACCCCTCCACTTT. It is translated as CASSFNRGFNSPLHF.

V usage is TRBV10-2 and J usage is TRBJ2-1; 11 positions agree with TRBD2. Germline trimming cut 2 bases from V and 10 bases from J; bases unmatched to any gene: 10. Germline V gene data show CDR1 as WSHSY and CDR2 as SAAADI. CDR3 length: 16 residues. CDR3 in amino acids: CASSETSGGTIGEQFF. The CDR3 DNA reads TGCGCCAGCAGTGAGACTAGCGGGGGCACGATTGGCGAGCAGTTCTTC.

The V call is TRBV24-1, the J call TRBJ2-7; 7 nucleotides match TRBD2. After removal of 12 bases from V and 2 bases from J, the junction contained 21 bases not matched to a gene. The germline V gene encodes CDR1 KGHDR and CDR2 SFDVKD. There are 17 residues in the CDR3. Written as DNA, the CDR3 is TGTGCCGCCCTTCTCCAGAGATACTTGGGGACTACCTACGAGCAGTACTTC. Residues: CAALLQRYLGTTYEQYF.

The table lists this clone with a count of one. The CDR3 DNA reads TGTGCCAGCAGTCACGGACAGGGGATCCCAATGGGCAATCAGCCCCAGCATTTT. It yields the protein CASSHGQGIPMGNQPQHF. The chain couples TRBV6-2 or TRBV6-3 to TRBJ1-5; 9 bases line up with TRBD1. From germline, CDR1 is MNHEY and CDR2 SVGEGT. This CDR3 spans 18 amino acids. V dropped 5 bases and J dropped 2; count of bases not matched to a gene: 13.

The V call is TRBV19, the J call TRBJ1-6; 7 bases are shared with TRBD1. After removal of 3 bases from V and 11 bases from J, the junction contained 7 bases not matched to a gene. Germline V gene data show CDR1 as LNHDA and CDR2 as SQIVND (reference sequence). The CDR3 is 14 amino acids. This CDR3 reads CASSIGQAGAPLHF. In DNA, the CDR3 is TGTGCCAGTAGTATCGGACAGGCTGGGGCACCCCTCCACTTT.

The chain carries TRBV10-3 and TRBJ1-1, with D unresolved. There are 16 residues in the CDR3. Germline V gene data show CDR1 as ENHRY and CDR2 as SYGVKD. V gave up 2 bases and J gave up 0 bases, with 13 bases separating them. CDR3 sequence (DNA): TGTGCCATCAGTGAGCTTAAAGGACTCATGAACACTGAAGCTTTCTTT. Protein product: CAISELKGLMNTEAFF.

The V call is TRBV19, the J call TRBJ1-2; 9 bases agree with TRBD1. V lost 4 bases, J lost 3 bases, and 0 bases stayed unmatched. The CDR3 has 13 residues. Germline loops: CDR1 LNHDA, CDR2 SQIVND (reference sequence). The CDR3 protein is CASSRQGDYGYTF. CDR3 nucleotides: TGTGCCAGTAGTAGACAGGGGGACTATGGCTACACCTTC.

The V and J genes are TRBV11-2 and TRBJ2-1, with a weak D call TRBD1 (5 bases). Germline V gene data show CDR1 as SGHAT and CDR2 as FQNNGV. V was trimmed by 4 bases and J by 6 bases, leaving 16 bases between them. The CDR3 contains 15 residues. The CDR3 coding sequence is TGTGCCAGCAGCTCCCTCGTACGACAGCTCAATGAGCAGTTCTTC. Amino acids: CASSSLVRQLNEQFF.

This clone was seen only a few times. The gene calls are TRBV7-9 and TRBJ2-4; 9 bases align to TRBD1. The germline CDR1 and CDR2 sequences are SEHNR and FQNEAQ (reference sequence). V lost 3 bases to trimming and J lost 0 bases; unmatched junction nucleotides: 3. The CDR3 extends over 16 amino acids. The DNA of the CDR3 is TGTGCCAGCAGCTTGCTGGGACAGGGAGCCAAAAACATTCAGTACTTC. The encoded protein is CASSLLGQGAKNIQYF.

This chain joins TRBV6-5 and TRBJ1-2; 7 bases agree with TRBD1. Germline CDR1 is MNHEY and CDR2 is SVGAGI. This CDR3 region has 14 residues. V lost 2 bases to trimming and J lost 4 bases; unmatched junction nucleotides: 4. CDR3 coding DNA: TGTGCCAGCAGTTACCTCGGGGACAGCTATGGCTACACCTTC. Its protein is CASSYLGDSYGYTF.

The chain is built from TRBV15 and TRBJ2-3; tentative D call: TRBD1 (5 bases). Deletions cut 5 bases from V and 0 bases from J, with 18 bases between. The CDR3 runs to 17 residues. The germline gives CDR1 LNHNV, CDR2 YYDKDF (reference sequence). The CDR3 DNA reads as TGTGCCACCAGCGCCCGCAGGGTCGGGCTCAGCACAGATACGCAGTATTTT. This encodes CATSARRVGLSTDTQYF.

The chain links TRBV5-1 to TRBJ1-1; D is unresolved. V lost 1 base and J lost 0, with 10 bases in between. The CDR3 loop spans 15 amino acids. Germline V gives CDR1 SGHRS, CDR2 YFSETQ. CDR3 residues: CASSLFQTLNTEAFF. In nucleotides, the CDR3 is TGCGCCAGCAGCTTGTTTCAGACTCTGAACACTGAAGCTTTCTTT. Combining the CDR3 with reference TRBV5-1 and TRBJ1-1 gives the whole variable domain KAGVTQTPRYLIKTRGQQVTLSCSPISGHRSVSWYQQTPGQGLQFLFEYFSETQRNKGNFPGRFSGRQFSNSRSEMNVSTLELGDSALYLCASSLFQTLNTEAFFGQGTRLTVV.

The chain combines TRBV7-9 with TRBJ2-1, with 7 bases lining up with TRBD2. Germline-derived CDR1 and CDR2 are SEHNR and FQNEAQ (reference sequence). J was trimmed by 3 bases and V by 5 bases; bases with no gene match: 4. The CDR3 has 14 residues. DNA of the CDR3: TGTGCCAGCAGCCACAGGACTAGCTACAATGAGCAGTTCTTC. Its protein product is CASSHRTSYNEQFF. The whole variable domain, remainder taken from reference TRBV7-9 and TRBJ2-1, is DTGVSQNPRHKITKRGQNVTFRCDPISEHNRLYWYRQTLGQGPEFLTYFQNEAQLEKSRLLSDRFSAERPKGSFSTLEIQRTEQGDSAMYLCASSHRTSYNEQFFGPGTRLTVL.